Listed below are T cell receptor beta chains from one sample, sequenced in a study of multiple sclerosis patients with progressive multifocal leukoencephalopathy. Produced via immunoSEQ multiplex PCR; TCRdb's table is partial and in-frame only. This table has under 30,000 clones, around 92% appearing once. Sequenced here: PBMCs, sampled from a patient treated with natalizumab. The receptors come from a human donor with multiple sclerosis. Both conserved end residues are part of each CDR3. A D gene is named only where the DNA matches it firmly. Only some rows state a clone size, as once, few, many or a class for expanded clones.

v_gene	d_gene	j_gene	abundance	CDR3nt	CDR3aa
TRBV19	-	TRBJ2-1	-	TGTGCCAGTAGTAGTCGGGGTGAGCAGTTCTTC	CASSSRGEQFF
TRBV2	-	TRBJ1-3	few	TGTGCCAGCAGTTGGAGCTCTGGAAACACCATATATTTT	CASSWSSGNTIYF
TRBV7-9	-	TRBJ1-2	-	TGTGCCAGCAGCTTAGGGGGTTTACGGCAGGATGGCTACACCTTC	CASSLGGLRQDGYTF
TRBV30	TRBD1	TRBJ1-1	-	TGTGCCTGGAGTAACAGGGGTCGCGCTGAAGCTTTCTTT	CAWSNRGRAEAFF
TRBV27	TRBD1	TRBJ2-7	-	TGTGCCAGCAAAACAGGGGTTGCCGCCTACGAGCAGTACTTC	CASKTGVAAYEQYF
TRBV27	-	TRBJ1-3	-	TGTGCCAGCAGGGGCCGACTAACCTCTGGAAACACCATATATTTT	CASRGRLTSGNTIYF
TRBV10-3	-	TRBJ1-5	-	TGTGCCATCAGTGATAGGGACCGTAGCAATCAGCCCCAGCATTTT	CAISDRDRSNQPQHF
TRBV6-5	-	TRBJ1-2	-	TGTGCCAGCTCTCCCGGGATGGGGAACTATGGCTACACCTTC	CASSPGMGNYGYTF
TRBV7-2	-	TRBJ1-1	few	TGTGCCAGCAGCTTATCCAGAGAAGCTTTCTTT	CASSLSREAFF
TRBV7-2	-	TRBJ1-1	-	TGTGCCAGCAGCTTAGCGTGGGGGCCGGTAGCTGAAGCTTTCTTT	CASSLAWGPVAEAFF
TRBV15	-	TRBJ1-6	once	TGTGCCACCAGCAGAGATGGGCAGGATAATTCACCCCTCCACTTT	CATSRDGQDNSPLHF
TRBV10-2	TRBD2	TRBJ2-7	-	TGCGCCAGCAGTGAGTCTGGGCTAGCGGGAGGGCGGGTTCCCGACCGAACTTACGAGCAGTACTTC	CASSESGLAGGRVPDRTYEQYF
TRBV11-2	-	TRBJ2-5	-	TGTGCCAGCAGCCCCGGGCGCCGGGAAGAGACCCAGTACTTC	CASSPGRREETQYF
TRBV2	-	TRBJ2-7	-	TGTGCCAGCAGTGGAGGCTACGAGCAGTACTTC	CASSGGYEQYF
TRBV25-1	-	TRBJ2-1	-	TGTGCCAGCAGTGAAGGCCAGGGCAACAATGAGCAGTTCTTC	CASSEGQGNNEQFF
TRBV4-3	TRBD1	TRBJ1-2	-	TGCGCCAGCAGCCAAGACGGCAGGGGGCCGGGCTATGGCTACACCTTC	CASSQDGRGPGYGYTF
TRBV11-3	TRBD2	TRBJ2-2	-	TGTGCCAGCAGCTCTGGGGGGGGTCCGAACACCGGGGAGCTGTTTTTT	CASSSGGGPNTGELFF
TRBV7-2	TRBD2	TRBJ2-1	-	TGTGCCAGCAGCTCGCCCGGGCGGGGCGGGAGCTCCTACAATGAGCAGTTCTTC	CASSSPGRGGSSYNEQFF
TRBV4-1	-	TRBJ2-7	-	TGCGCCAGCAGCCAAGTGAACCAGCGGAGCGAGCAGTACTTC	CASSQVNQRSEQYF